The 28 T cell receptor beta chains listed next were all sequenced from one sample in a study of T cell clones after liver transplantation. The assay was immunoSEQ multiplex PCR, and TCRdb's table has in-frame clones only and misses some. The sample carries 70,000 to 80,000 clones, under 95% recorded once. Material: CD4+ T cells from blood, obtained before liver transplant. These receptor sequences come from a human donor who received a liver transplant.

The chain couples TRBV6-5 to TRBJ1-2; D is perhaps TRBD1 (5 bases). V shed 7 bases and J shed 8 bases, with 20 bases lying between them. The CDR3 extends over 14 amino acids. In germline, CDR1 is MNHEY, CDR2 SVGAGI. CDR3 sequence reads: CASTSEGPGSGYTF. CDR3 DNA: TGTGCCAGCACCTCGGAGGGGCCCGGTTCAGGCTACACCTTC.

This clone was recorded only once. V gene TRBV5-1 combines with J gene TRBJ2-5, with 11 nucleotides matching TRBD1. CDR3 length equals 14 residues. Looked up from germline, CDR1 is SGHRS and CDR2 is YFSETQ. V shed 3 bases and J 5 bases; nucleotides not matched to a gene: 3. The CDR3 is CASSSGQGVETQYF. The CDR3 region has the DNA TGCGCCAGCAGCTCGGGACAGGGGGTCGAGACCCAGTACTTC.

The J gene is TRBJ2-1, the V gene TRBV19; 12 bases align to TRBD2. CDR1 is LNHDA, CDR2 SQIVND, per germline (reference sequence). The CDR3 runs to 16 residues. V was clipped by 1 base and J by 9 bases; unmatched bases: 7. CDR3: CASSIARPSGRVEQFF. DNA of the CDR3: TGTGCCAGTAGTATAGCCAGGCCTAGCGGGAGGGTTGAGCAGTTCTTC.

The V call is TRBV18, the J call TRBJ1-1; tentatively, D is TRBD1 (5 bases). V dropped 4 bases and J dropped 2 bases, with 8 bases sitting between them. The CDR3 is 13 amino acids. Germline V CDR1 and CDR2: KGHSH, LQKENI. CDR3 sequence (DNA): TGTGCCAGCTCACTCGGGGGAAACACTGAAGCTTTCTTT. It codes for CASSLGGNTEAFF.

The J gene is TRBJ2-7, the V gene TRBV5-1, with D maybe TRBD1 (6 bases). Trimming cost V 0 bases and J 7 bases, with 8 bases left between them. The CDR3 covers 12 residues. Per the germline V gene, CDR1 is SGHRS and CDR2 is YFSETQ. CDR3 coding DNA: TGCGCCAGCAGCTTGGACAGGGAAGAGCAGTACTTC. It encodes CASSLDREEQYF. The full variable domain, in which reference TRBV5-1 and TRBJ2-7 provide the parts outside the CDR3, is KAGVTQTPRYLIKTRGQQVTLSCSPISGHRSVSWYQQTPGQGLQFLFEYFSETQRNKGNFPGRFSGRQFSNSRSEMNVSTLELGDSALYLCASSLDREEQYFGPGTRLTVT.

This clone was counted a single time. This rearrangement joins TRBV7-6 to TRBJ2-1; no clear D. The V gene's germline CDR1 is SGHVS and CDR2 FNYEAQ. V gave up 0 bases and J gave up 6 bases, with 12 bases separating them. The CDR3 runs 15 residues. CDR3 residues: CASSLAQATFNEQFF. The CDR3 DNA follows: TGTGCCAGCAGCTTAGCGCAGGCTACCTTCAATGAGCAGTTCTTC.

In DNA, the CDR3 is TGCAGCGTTGGCGGGCCTGGATCTCAAGAGACCCAGTACTTC. It encodes CSVGGPGSQETQYF. The rearrangement joins TRBV29-1 to TRBJ2-5; possible D gene TRBD2, 5 bases. The V end lost 4 bases, the J end lost 2 bases, and 14 bases lay between the germline ends. CDR1 SQVTM and CDR2 ANQGSEA come from the germline V gene. There are 14 residues in the CDR3.

V is TRBV5-1 and J is TRBJ2-2; 7 bases align to TRBD2. Germline V gene lookup returns CDR1 SGHRS and CDR2 YFSETQ. V trimming: 3 bases; J trimming: 2 bases; junction bases outside the gene matches: 10. The CDR3 extends over 17 amino acids. As DNA, the CDR3 is TGCGCCAGCAGCTCCCGGGGGAGGGCCCTCAACACCGGGGAGCTGTTTTTT. Translating gives CASSSRGRALNTGELFF.

V is TRBV2 and J is TRBJ1-1; 7 bases are shared with TRBD1. The CDR3 runs to 14 residues. Per germline, CDR1 SNHLY and CDR2 FYNNEI. Trimming took 5 bases from V and 3 from J; bases not matched to a gene: 6. This CDR3 reads CASSSTGIHTEAFF. DNA for the CDR3: TGTGCCAGCAGTTCGACAGGGATCCACACTGAAGCTTTCTTT.

This chain connects TRBV4-2 to TRBJ2-3; possibly TRBD2 for D (9 bases). Germline CDR1 is LGHNA and CDR2 is YNFKEQ. CDR3 length: 17 residues. V lost 1 base and J lost 4, with 18 bases in between. The CDR3 region has the DNA TGTGCCAGCAGCCAAGGGGACAGGACTAGCGTGCCAGATACGCAGTATTTT. Amino acid sequence: CASSQGDRTSVPDTQYF.

This rearrangement joins TRBV29-1 to TRBJ1-1; D is uncertain. The CDR3 has 12 amino acids. CDR1 is SQVTM and CDR2 is ANQGSEA in the germline V gene. Deletions cut 5 bases from V and 4 bases from J, with 11 bases between. CDR3 bases: TGCAGCGTTCATGAGTCGAGCACTGAAGCTTTCTTT. Protein product: CSVHESSTEAFF.

The chain carries TRBV5-6 and TRBJ2-7; 10 bases are a match to TRBD2. In germline, CDR1 is SGHDT, CDR2 YYEEEE. Trimming cost V 4 bases and J 2 bases; bases outside gene matches: 6. The CDR3 length is 15 residues. CDR3 protein: CASSRLAGGAYEQYF. The CDR3 DNA sequence: TGTGCCAGCAGCCGCTTAGCGGGAGGCGCCTACGAGCAGTACTTC.

The gene calls are TRBV10-3 and TRBJ2-7; D may be TRBD1 (6 bases). The ends were cut back, 4 bases at V and 1 base at J, with 8 bases in the middle. CDR3 length: 13 residues. Germline V gene lookup returns CDR1 ENHRY and CDR2 SYGVKD. The CDR3: CAISGQASYEQYF. CDR3 bases: TGTGCCATCAGTGGACAGGCTTCCTACGAGCAGTACTTC.

This clone was observed once. The chain employs TRBV18 and TRBJ2-1, with TRBD2 identical over 8 bases. The germline gives CDR1 KGHSH, CDR2 LQKENI. V lost 3 bases, J lost 5 bases, and 15 bases stayed unmatched. This CDR3 spans 18 amino acids. CDR3 sequence: CASSPFFNPGLGDNEQFF. CDR3 sequence (DNA): TGTGCCAGCTCACCTTTTTTCAATCCGGGACTAGGGGACAATGAGCAGTTCTTC.

J is TRBJ2-7 and V is TRBV28, with 7 bases aligning to TRBD1. V shed 6 bases, J shed 2 bases, and the junction held 7 bases outside the gene matches. The germline V gene encodes CDR1 MDHEN and CDR2 SYDVKM. The CDR3 consists of 14 residues. The CDR3 here is CASSSGQAPYEQYF. CDR3 sequence (DNA): TGTGCCAGCAGCTCTGGACAGGCCCCCTACGAGCAGTACTTC.

The V and J genes are TRBV5-6 and TRBJ2-2; TRBD1 agrees at 8 bases. Germline V gene lookup returns CDR1 SGHDT and CDR2 YYEEEE. The CDR3 has 16 residues. Trimming at V came to 0 bases and at J to 5 bases, leaving 6 bases not matched to a gene. DNA for the CDR3: TGTGCCAGCAGCTTGGGACAGGGGATAACAACCGGGGAGCTGTTTTTT. It is translated as CASSLGQGITTGELFF.

This chain uses TRBV2 with TRBJ1-1, with no clear D. Trimming took off 6 bases at V and 4 bases at J, with 12 bases between the two ends. The CDR3 contains 13 residues. CDR1 and CDR2 from the germline V gene are SNHLY and FYNNEI. In DNA form, the CDR3 reads TGTGCCAGCAGGAACTTTGAGGGCACTGAAGCTTTCTTT. Translation: CASRNFEGTEAFF. Full variable domain (missing parts from reference TRBV2 and TRBJ1-1): EPEVTQTPSHQVTQMGQEVILRCVPISNHLYFYWYRQILGQKVEFLVSFYNNEISEKSEIFDDQFSVERPDGSNFTLKIRSTKLEDSAMYFCASRNFEGTEAFFGQGTRLTVV.

The J gene is TRBJ1-1, the V gene TRBV7-9; 7 bases align to TRBD1. Germline V gene data show CDR1 as SEHNR and CDR2 as FQNEAQ (reference sequence). The CDR3 is made up of 13 amino acids. V was pared by 3 bases and J by 6 bases, with 4 bases of the junction left unmatched. The CDR3 region is CASSFTGEAEAFF. The CDR3 region has the DNA TGTGCCAGCAGCTTCACAGGGGAGGCTGAAGCTTTCTTT.

This chain joins TRBV2 and TRBJ2-1; 7 positions agree with TRBD2. Germline lookup yields CDR1 SNHLY and CDR2 FYNNEI. The CDR3 is made up of 15 amino acids. The V gene end was trimmed by 3 bases and the J gene end by 7 bases; junction bases not matched to a gene: 9. CDR3 in DNA: TGTGCCAGCAGTGATCTCGCGGGACTACTAAATGAGCAGTTCTTC. Amino acid sequence: CASSDLAGLLNEQFF.

This clone was seen just once. The gene calls are TRBV28 and TRBJ1-5, with TRBD1 identical over 7 bases. The CDR3 extends over 16 amino acids. Germline V gene data show CDR1 as MDHEN and CDR2 as SYDVKM. V was pared by 8 bases and J by 4 bases, with 14 bases of the junction left unmatched. CDR3 sequence: CASRRGRFRTNQPQHF. CDR3 nucleotides: TGTGCCAGCCGCAGGGGGAGATTTAGGACTAATCAGCCCCAGCATTTT.

The V gene is TRBV9, the J gene TRBJ2-3; D possibly corresponds to TRBD1 (6 bases). There are 16 residues in the CDR3. Germline values: CDR1 SGDLS, CDR2 YYNGEE. V was trimmed by 1 base and J by 3 bases, leaving 15 bases between them. CDR3 in DNA: TGTGCCAGCAGCGTAAATGGTGGGGACATGACAGATACGCAGTATTTT. It yields the protein CASSVNGGDMTDTQYF.

This chain connects TRBV7-2 to TRBJ1-1; D is undetermined. The V gene lost 0 bases and the J gene lost 1 base, with 3 bases spanning the gap. CDR3 length: 13 amino acids. The germline V gene encodes CDR1 SGHTA and CDR2 FQGNSA. The CDR3 nucleotides read TGTGCCAGCAGCTTAGCTAAGAACACTGAAGCTTTCTTT. Translation: CASSLAKNTEAFF. Full variable domain (missing parts from reference TRBV7-2 and TRBJ1-1): GAGVSQSPSNKVTEKGKDVELRCDPISGHTALYWYRQSLGQGLEFLIYFQGNSAPDKSGLPSDRFSAERTGGSVSTLTIQRTQQEDSAVYLCASSLAKNTEAFFGQGTRLTVV.

The rearrangement uses TRBV2 and TRBJ2-3; weak D call: TRBD1 (5 bases). Per the germline V gene, CDR1 is SNHLY and CDR2 is FYNNEI. Trimming shortened V by 6 bases and J by 14 bases, and 18 bases separated the two germline ends. The CDR3 is made up of 12 amino acids. The CDR3 spells CASRDDSRWLYF. CDR3 coding DNA: TGTGCCAGCAGAGATGACAGTAGGTGGTTGTATTTT. Using reference TRBV2 and TRBJ2-3 for the parts outside the CDR3, the full variable domain is EPEVTQTPSHQVTQMGQEVILRCVPISNHLYFYWYRQILGQKVEFLVSFYNNEISEKSEIFDDQFSVERPDGSNFTLKIRSTKLEDSAMYFCASRDDSRWLYFGPGTRLTVL.

The chain carries TRBV5-4 and TRBJ2-2; maybe TRBD2 (6 bases). Germline loops: CDR1 SGHNT, CDR2 YYREEE (reference sequence). The CDR3 contains 13 residues. The ends were cut back, 4 bases at V and 4 bases at J, with 8 bases in the middle. The CDR3 region is CASSRGITGELFF. The DNA of the CDR3 is TGTGCCAGCAGCCGCGGGATCACCGGGGAGCTGTTTTTT.

CDR3 DNA sequence: TGTGCCAGCAGCGTAGTAGAGATAAAGACCGGGGAGCTGTTTTTT. Translating it yields CASSVVEIKTGELFF. The chain combines TRBV9 with TRBJ2-2, with D unresolved. V was shortened by 0 bases and J by 5 bases, with 11 bases between the two germline ends. There are 15 residues in the CDR3. CDR1 is SGDLS and CDR2 is YYNGEE in the germline V gene. Full variable domain (remainder filled in from reference TRBV9 and TRBJ2-2): DSGVTQTPKHLITATGQRVTLRCSPRSGDLSVYWYQQSLDQGLQFLIQYYNGEERAKGNILERFSAQQFPDLHSELNLSSLELGDSALYFCASSVVEIKTGELFFGEGSRLTVL.

This rearrangement joins TRBV5-5 to TRBJ2-3; D unclear. Germline loops: CDR1 SGHKS, CDR2 YYEKEE (reference sequence). V lost 2 bases, J lost 0 bases, and 10 bases lay in between. This CDR3 has 15 amino acids. CDR3: CASSLSGGSTDTQYF. The CDR3 region has the DNA TGTGCCAGCAGCTTATCAGGTGGGAGCACAGATACGCAGTATTTT.

This clone was counted a single time. This rearrangement joins TRBV11-2 to TRBJ2-7; 14 positions agree with TRBD2. In germline, CDR1 is SGHAT, CDR2 FQNNGV. This CDR3 has 16 residues. V shed 3 bases, J shed 6 bases, and the junction held 7 bases outside the gene matches. CDR3 in DNA: TGTGCCAGCAGCTTGACTAGCGGGAGGGCCTTTATCGAGCAGTACTTC. The encoded protein is CASSLTSGRAFIEQYF.

The rearrangement uses TRBV10-2 and TRBJ2-6; 8 bases map to TRBD1. Germline CDR1 WSHSY, CDR2 SAAADI. V was clipped by 2 bases and J by 2 bases; unmatched bases: 5. The CDR3 spans 17 residues. The CDR3 bases are TGCGCCAGCAGTGAGAACAGGGGGGCTACTGGGGCCAACGTCCTGACTTTC. It is translated as CASSENRGATGANVLTF.